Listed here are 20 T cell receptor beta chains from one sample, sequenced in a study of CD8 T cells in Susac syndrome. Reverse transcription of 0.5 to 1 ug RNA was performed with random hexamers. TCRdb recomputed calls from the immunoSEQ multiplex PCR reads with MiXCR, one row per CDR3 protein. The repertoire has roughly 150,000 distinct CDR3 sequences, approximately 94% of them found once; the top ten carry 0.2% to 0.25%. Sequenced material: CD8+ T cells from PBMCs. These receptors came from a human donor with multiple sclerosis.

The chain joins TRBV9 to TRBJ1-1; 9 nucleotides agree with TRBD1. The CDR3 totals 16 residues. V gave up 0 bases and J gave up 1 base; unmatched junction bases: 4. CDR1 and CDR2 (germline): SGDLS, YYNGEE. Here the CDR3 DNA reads TGTGCCAGCAGCGTAGGCGGACAGGGGCGGAACACTGAAGCTTTCTTT. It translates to CASSVGGQGRNTEAFF.

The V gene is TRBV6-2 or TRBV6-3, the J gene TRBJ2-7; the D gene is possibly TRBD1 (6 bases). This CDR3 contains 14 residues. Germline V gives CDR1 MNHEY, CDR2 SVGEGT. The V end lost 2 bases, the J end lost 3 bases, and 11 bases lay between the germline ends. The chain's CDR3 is CASSYKTGNYEQYF. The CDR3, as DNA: TGTGCCAGCAGTTACAAGACAGGTAACTACGAGCAGTACTTC.

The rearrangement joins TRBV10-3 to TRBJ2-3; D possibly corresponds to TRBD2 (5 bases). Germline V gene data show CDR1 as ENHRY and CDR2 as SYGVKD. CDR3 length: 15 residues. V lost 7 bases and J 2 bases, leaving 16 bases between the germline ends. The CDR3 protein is CAITADGGLTDTQYF. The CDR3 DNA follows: TGTGCCATCACGGCCGACGGCGGACTCACAGATACGCAGTATTTT.

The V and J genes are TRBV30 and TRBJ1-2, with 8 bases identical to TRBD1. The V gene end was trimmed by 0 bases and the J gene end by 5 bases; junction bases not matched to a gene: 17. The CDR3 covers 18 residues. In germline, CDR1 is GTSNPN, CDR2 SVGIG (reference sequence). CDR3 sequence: CAWSVEDTQRDRPYGYTF. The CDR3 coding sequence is TGTGCCTGGAGTGTAGAGGATACCCAAAGGGACAGGCCATATGGCTACACCTTC.

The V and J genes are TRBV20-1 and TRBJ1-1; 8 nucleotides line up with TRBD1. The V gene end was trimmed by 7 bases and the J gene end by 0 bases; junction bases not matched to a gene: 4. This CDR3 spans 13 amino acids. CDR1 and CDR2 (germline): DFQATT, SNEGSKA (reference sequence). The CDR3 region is CSVETGVNTEAFF. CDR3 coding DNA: TGCAGTGTCGAGACAGGGGTGAACACTGAAGCTTTCTTT.

The CDR3 sequence is CASSLAGTADNEQFF. CDR3 DNA: TGCGCCAGCAGCTTGGCCGGGACAGCCGACAATGAGCAGTTCTTC. This chain links TRBV5-1 with TRBJ2-1, with 7 bases identical to TRBD1. V was pared by 0 bases and J by 5 bases, with 5 bases of the junction left unmatched. CDR3 length: 15 residues. Per germline, CDR1 SGHRS and CDR2 YFSETQ.

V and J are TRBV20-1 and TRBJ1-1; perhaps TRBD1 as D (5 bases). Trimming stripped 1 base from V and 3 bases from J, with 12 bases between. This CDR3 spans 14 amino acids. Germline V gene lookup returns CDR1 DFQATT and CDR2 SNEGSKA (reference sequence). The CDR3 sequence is CSARAGRGDTEAFF. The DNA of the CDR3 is TGCAGTGCTAGAGCGGGTAGAGGGGACACTGAAGCTTTCTTT.

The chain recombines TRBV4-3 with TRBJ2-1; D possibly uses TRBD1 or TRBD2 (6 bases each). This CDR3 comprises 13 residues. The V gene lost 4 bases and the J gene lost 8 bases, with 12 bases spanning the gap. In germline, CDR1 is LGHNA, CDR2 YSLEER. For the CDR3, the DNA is TGCGCCAGCAGCCCCTATAGGGGGGATGAGCAGTTCTTC. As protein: CASSPYRGDEQFF.

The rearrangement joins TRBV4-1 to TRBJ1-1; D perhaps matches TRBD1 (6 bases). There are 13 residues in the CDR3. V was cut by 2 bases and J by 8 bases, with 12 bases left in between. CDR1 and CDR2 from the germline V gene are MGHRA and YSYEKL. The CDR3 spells CASSQYDRSEAFF. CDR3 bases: TGCGCCAGCAGCCAATACGACAGGAGCGAAGCTTTCTTT.

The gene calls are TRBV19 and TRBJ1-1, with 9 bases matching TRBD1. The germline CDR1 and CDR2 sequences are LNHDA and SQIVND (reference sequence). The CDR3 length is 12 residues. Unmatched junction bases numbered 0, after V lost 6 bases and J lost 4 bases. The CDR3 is CASRTGGTEAFF. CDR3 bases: TGTGCCAGTAGGACAGGGGGCACTGAAGCTTTCTTT.

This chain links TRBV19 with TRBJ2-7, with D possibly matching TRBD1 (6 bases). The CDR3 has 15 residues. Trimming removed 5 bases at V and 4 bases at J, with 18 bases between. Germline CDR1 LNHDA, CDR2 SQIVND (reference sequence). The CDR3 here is CASSSLTGLPYEQYF. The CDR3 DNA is TGTGCCAGTAGTTCCCTGACAGGTTTGCCGTACGAGCAGTACTTC.

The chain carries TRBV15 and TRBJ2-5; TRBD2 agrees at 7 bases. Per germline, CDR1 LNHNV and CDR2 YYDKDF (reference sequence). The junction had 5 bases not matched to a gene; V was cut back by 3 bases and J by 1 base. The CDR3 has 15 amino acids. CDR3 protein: CATSRAGLPQETQYF. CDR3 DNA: TGTGCCACCAGCAGGGCGGGACTACCCCAAGAGACCCAGTACTTC.

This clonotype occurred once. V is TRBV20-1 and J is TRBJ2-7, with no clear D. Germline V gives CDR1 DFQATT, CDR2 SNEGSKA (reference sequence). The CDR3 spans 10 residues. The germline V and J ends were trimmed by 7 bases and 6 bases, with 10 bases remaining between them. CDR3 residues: CSVPGVEQYF. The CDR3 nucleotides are TGCAGTGTACCGGGCGTCGAGCAGTACTTC.

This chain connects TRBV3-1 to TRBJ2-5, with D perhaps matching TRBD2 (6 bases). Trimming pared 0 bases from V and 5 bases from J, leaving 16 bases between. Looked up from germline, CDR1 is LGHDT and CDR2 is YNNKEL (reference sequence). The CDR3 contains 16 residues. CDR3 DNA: TGTGCCAGCAGCCAAGATAAAGAAGGGAGGAGGGAGACCCAGTACTTC. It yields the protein CASSQDKEGRRETQYF.

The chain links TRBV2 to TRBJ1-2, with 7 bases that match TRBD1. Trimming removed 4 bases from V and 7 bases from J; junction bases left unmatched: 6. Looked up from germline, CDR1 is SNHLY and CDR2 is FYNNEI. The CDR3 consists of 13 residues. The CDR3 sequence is CASSGRPGGGYTF. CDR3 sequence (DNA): TGTGCCAGCAGTGGTCGCCCAGGGGGTGGCTACACCTTC.

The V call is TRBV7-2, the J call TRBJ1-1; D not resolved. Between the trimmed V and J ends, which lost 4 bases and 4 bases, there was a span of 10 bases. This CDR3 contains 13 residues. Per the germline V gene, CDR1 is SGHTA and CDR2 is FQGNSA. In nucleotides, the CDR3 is TGTGCCAGCAGCTCGGATGAGGGCACTGAAGCTTTCTTT. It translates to CASSSDEGTEAFF.

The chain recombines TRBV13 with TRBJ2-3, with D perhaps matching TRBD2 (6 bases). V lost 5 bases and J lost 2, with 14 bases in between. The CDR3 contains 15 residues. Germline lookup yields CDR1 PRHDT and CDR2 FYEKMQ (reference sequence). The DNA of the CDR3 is TGTGCCAGCAGCCAAATAGCGGTACACACAGATACGCAGTATTTT. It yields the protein CASSQIAVHTDTQYF. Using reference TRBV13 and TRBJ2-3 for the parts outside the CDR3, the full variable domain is AAGVIQSPRHLIKEKRETATLKCYPIPRHDTVYWYQQGPGQDPQFLISFYEKMQSDKGSIPDRFSAQQFSDYHSELNMSSLELGDSALYFCASSQIAVHTDTQYFGPGTRLTVL.

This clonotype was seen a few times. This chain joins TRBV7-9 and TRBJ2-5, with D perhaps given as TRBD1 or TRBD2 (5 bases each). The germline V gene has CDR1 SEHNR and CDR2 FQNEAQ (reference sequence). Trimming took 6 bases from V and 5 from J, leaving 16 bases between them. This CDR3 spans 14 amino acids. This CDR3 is CASRLPGGRETQYF. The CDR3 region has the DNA TGTGCCAGCAGATTGCCTGGGGGAAGGGAGACCCAGTACTTC.

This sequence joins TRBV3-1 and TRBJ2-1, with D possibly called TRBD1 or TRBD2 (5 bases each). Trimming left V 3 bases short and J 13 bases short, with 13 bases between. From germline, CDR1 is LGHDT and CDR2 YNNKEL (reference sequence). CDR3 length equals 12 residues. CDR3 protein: CASSQRRDAQFF. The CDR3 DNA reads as TGTGCCAGCAGCCAGCGCCGGGACGCTCAGTTCTTC.

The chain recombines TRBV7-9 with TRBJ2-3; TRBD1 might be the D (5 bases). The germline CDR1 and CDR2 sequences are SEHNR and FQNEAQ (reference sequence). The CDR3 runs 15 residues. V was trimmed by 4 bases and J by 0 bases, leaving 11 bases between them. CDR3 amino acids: CASSSDSSSTDTQYF. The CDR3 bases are TGTGCCAGCAGCTCCGACAGCTCTAGCACAGATACGCAGTATTTT.